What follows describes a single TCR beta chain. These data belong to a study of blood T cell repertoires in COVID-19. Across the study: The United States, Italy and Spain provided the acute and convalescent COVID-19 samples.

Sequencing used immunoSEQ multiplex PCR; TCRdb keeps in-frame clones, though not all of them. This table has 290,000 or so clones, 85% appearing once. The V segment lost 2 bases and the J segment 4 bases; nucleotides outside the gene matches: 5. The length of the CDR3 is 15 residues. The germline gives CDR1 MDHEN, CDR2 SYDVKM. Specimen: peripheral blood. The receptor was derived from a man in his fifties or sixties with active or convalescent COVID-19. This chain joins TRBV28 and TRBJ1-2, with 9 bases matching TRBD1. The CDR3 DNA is TGTGCCAGCAGTTTACCCCCGGGACAGGGCTATGGCTACACCTTC. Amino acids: CASSLPPGQGYGYTF.